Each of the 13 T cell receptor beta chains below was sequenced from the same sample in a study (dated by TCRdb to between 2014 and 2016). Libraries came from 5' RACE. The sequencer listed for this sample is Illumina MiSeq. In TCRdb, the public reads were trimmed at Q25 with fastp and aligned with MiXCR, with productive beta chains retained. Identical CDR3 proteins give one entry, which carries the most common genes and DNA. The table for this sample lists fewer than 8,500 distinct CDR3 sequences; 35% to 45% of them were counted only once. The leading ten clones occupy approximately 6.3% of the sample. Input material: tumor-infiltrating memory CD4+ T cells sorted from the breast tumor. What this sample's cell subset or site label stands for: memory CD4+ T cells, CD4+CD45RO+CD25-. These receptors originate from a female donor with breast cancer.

The CDR3 loop is CASRQNRDLNQPQHF. The CDR3 region has the DNA TGTGCCAGCAGACAAAACAGGGACCTCAATCAGCCCCAGCATTTT. The chain joins TRBV7-2 to TRBJ1-5; perhaps TRBD1 as D (6 bases). Germline V lookup: CDR1 SGHTA, CDR2 FQGNSA. This CDR3 has 15 amino acids. The V and J ends lost 6 bases and 3 bases respectively, with 15 bases between them.

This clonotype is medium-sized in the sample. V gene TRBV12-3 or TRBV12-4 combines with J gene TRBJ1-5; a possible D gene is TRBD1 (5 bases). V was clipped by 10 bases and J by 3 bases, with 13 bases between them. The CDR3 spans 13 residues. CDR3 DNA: TGTGCCACGGGGGACGGGATCAATCAGCCCCAGCATTTT. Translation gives CATGDGINQPQHF.

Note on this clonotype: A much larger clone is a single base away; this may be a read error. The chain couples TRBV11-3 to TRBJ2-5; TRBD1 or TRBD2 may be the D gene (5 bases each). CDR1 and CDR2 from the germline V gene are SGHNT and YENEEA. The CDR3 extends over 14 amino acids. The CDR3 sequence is CASSPRDGQETQHF. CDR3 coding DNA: TGTGCCAGCAGCCCCCGGGACGGACAAGAGACCCAGCACTTC.

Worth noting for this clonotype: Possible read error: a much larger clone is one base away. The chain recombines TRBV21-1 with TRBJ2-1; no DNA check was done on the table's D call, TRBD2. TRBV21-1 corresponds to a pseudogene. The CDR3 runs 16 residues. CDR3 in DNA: TGTGCCAGCAGCAAACGGCGGGGGGCTTACTACAATGAGCAGTTCTTC. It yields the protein CASSKRRGAYYNEQFF.

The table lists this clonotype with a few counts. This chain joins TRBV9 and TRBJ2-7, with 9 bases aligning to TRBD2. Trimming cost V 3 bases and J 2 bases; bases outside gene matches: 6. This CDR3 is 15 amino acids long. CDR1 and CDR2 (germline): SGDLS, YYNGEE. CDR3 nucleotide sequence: TGTGCCAGCAGCGGAGGGGCTAGCGGGGCCTACGAGCAGTACTTC. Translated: CASSGGASGAYEQYF.

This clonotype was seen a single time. For the CDR3, the DNA is TGTGCCAGCTCCCGGAGGGGGGGGGGCTATGGCTACACCTTC. It specifies CASSRRGGGYGYTF. This sequence joins TRBV6-6 and TRBJ1-2, with D tentatively TRBD1 (6 bases). The germline V and J ends were trimmed by 8 bases and 4 bases, with 17 bases remaining between them. Germline V gene data show CDR1 as MNHNY and CDR2 as SVGAGI (reference sequence). The CDR3 has 14 amino acids.

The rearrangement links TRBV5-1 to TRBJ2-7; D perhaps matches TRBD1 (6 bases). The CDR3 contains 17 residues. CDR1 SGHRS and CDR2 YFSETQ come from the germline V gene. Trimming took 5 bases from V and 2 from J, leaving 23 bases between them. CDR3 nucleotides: TGCGCCAGCAGGTTCGGTTTGGGCAGGGGAGATACCTACGAGCAGTACTTC. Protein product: CASRFGLGRGDTYEQYF.

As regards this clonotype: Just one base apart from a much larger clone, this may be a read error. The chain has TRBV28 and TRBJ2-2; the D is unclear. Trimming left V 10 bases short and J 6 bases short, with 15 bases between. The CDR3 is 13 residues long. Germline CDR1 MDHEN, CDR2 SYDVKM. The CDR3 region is CATQTDAAGELFF. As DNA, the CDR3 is TGTGCCACCCAGACGGACGCGGCCGGGGAGCTGTTTTTT.

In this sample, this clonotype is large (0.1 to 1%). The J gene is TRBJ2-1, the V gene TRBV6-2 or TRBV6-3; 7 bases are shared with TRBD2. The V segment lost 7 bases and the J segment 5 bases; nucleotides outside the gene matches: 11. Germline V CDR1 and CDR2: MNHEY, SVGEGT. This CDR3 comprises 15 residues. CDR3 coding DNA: TGTGCCAGCATGTCCGGCGCGGGAGCTAACAATGAGCAGTTCTTC. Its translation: CASMSGAGANNEQFF.

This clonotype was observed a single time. The CDR3 protein is CSARVPQFDEQFF. CDR3 DNA sequence: TGCAGTGCTAGAGTCCCACAGTTCGATGAGCAGTTCTTC. The rearrangement links TRBV20-1 to TRBJ2-1; D gene ambiguous. This CDR3 is 13 amino acids long. Germline loops: CDR1 DFQATT, CDR2 SNEGSKA (reference sequence). V gave up 1 base and J gave up 8 bases, with 12 bases separating them.

The CDR3 loop reads CAISDPGTRTEAFF. The DNA for the CDR3 is TGTGCCATCAGTGACCCCGGGACAAGAACTGAAGCTTTCTTT. The chain is built from TRBV10-3 and TRBJ1-1; D is perhaps TRBD1 (6 bases). Per the germline V gene, CDR1 is ENHRY and CDR2 is SYGVKD. V was cut by 3 bases and J by 5 bases, with 13 bases left in between. CDR3 length: 14 residues.

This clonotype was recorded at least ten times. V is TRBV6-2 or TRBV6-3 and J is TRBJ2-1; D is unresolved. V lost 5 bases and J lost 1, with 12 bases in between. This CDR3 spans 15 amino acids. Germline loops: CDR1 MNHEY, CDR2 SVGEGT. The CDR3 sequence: CASSATGQSYNEQFF. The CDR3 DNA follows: TGTGCCAGCAGTGCCACCGGGCAGTCCTACAATGAGCAGTTCTTC.

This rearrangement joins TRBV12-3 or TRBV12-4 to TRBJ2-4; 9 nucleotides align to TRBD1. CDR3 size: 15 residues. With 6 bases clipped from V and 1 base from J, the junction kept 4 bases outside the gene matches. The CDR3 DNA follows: TGTGCCAGCAGCACTGGGACAGGGGCCAAAAACATTCAGTACTTC. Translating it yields CASSTGTGAKNIQYF.